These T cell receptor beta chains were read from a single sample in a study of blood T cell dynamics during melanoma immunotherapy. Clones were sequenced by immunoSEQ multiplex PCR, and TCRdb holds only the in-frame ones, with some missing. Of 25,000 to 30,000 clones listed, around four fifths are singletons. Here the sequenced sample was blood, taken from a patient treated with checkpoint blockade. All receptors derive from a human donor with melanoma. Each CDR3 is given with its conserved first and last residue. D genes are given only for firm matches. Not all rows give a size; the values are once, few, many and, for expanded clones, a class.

CDR3: CASSQDIRVRGGYTF; DNA: TGCGCCAGCAGCCAAGATATCAGGGTACGAGGCGGCTACACCTTC; J: TRBJ1-2; D: .; V: TRBV5-4; size: .
CDR3: CASSLSGFSYEQYF; DNA: TGTGCCAGCAGCCTTAGCGGGTTCTCCTACGAGCAGTACTTC; J: TRBJ2-7; D: TRBD2; V: TRBV2; size: .
CDR3: CASLGTENYGYTF; DNA: TGTGCCAGTTTGGGGACTGAAAACTATGGCTACACCTTC; J: TRBJ1-2; D: .; V: TRBV6-5; size: .
CDR3: CASSDRLGSYNEQFF; DNA: TGTGCCAGCAGTGACAGGCTAGGCTCCTACAATGAGCAGTTCTTC; J: TRBJ2-1; D: .; V: TRBV6-4; size: .
CDR3: CASSPGLAGRNEQFF; DNA: TGTGCCAGCTCTCCCGGACTAGCGGGTAGGAATGAGCAGTTCTTC; J: TRBJ2-1; D: TRBD2; V: TRBV5-6; size: .
CDR3: CASSLGLAVGEQYF; DNA: TGTGCCAGCAGCTTAGGACTAGCAGTAGGTGAGCAGTACTTC; J: TRBJ2-7; D: TRBD2; V: TRBV7-9; size: .
CDR3: CASSGETGVNTEAFF; DNA: TGCGCCAGCAGCGGGGAAACAGGGGTGAACACTGAAGCTTTCTTT; J: TRBJ1-1; D: TRBD1; V: TRBV5-1; size: .
CDR3: CASSPQGRGTEAFF; DNA: TGTGCCAGCAGTCCACAGGGGAGAGGCACTGAAGCTTTCTTT; J: TRBJ1-1; D: TRBD1; V: TRBV6-5; size: .
CDR3: CASSSIPGRQNSPLHF; DNA: TGTGCCAGCTCATCAATACCGGGACGTCAAAATTCACCCCTCCACTTT; J: TRBJ1-6; D: .; V: TRBV18; size: .
CDR3: CASSQARDRHYEQYF; DNA: TGTGCCAGCAGCCAAGCCCGGGACAGGCACTACGAGCAGTACTTC; J: TRBJ2-7; D: TRBD1; V: TRBV14; size: .
CDR3: CASSETTGNTQETQYF; DNA: TGTGCCAGCAGCGAGACGACAGGGAACACTCAAGAGACCCAGTACTTC; J: TRBJ2-5; D: TRBD1; V: TRBV5-4; size: once
CDR3: CASSRQGGDSNQPQHF; DNA: TGTGCCAGCAGCAGACAGGGAGGGGATAGCAATCAGCCCCAGCATTTT; J: TRBJ1-5; D: TRBD1; V: TRBV27; size: .
CDR3: CASSLPGSQQYF; DNA: TGTGCCAGCAGTTTGCCAGGGTCCCAGCAGTACTTC; J: TRBJ2-7; D: .; V: TRBV28; size: .
CDR3: CASSIDRSGFHSYNEQFF; DNA: TGTGCCAGTAGTATAGATCGGAGCGGGTTCCACTCCTACAATGAGCAGTTCTTC; J: TRBJ2-1; D: .; V: TRBV19; size: .
CDR3: CASSLVTGGGNEQFF; DNA: TGCGCCAGCAGCTTAGTAACAGGGGGTGGGAATGAGCAGTTCTTC; J: TRBJ2-1; D: TRBD1; V: TRBV5-1; size: .
CDR3: CASSKLASSGELFF; DNA: TGTGCCAGCAGCAAACTAGCTTCTTCCGGGGAGCTGTTTTTT; J: TRBJ2-2; D: .; V: TRBV6-5; size: .
CDR3: CASRISNQPQHF; DNA: TGTGCCAGCAGAATTAGCAATCAGCCCCAGCATTTT; J: TRBJ1-5; D: .; V: TRBV6-1; size: .
CDR3: CASSHAGQPQHF; DNA: TGTGCCAGCAGTCACGCGGGACAGCCCCAGCATTTT; J: TRBJ1-5; D: .; V: TRBV6-1; size: .
CDR3: CASSSPQGVGYGYTF; DNA: TGTGCCAGCAGCTCCCCGCAGGGAGTCGGCTATGGCTACACCTTC; J: TRBJ1-2; D: .; V: TRBV5-4; size: .
CDR3: CAISDTSGRTRYF; DNA: TGTGCCATCAGTGATACTAGCGGGAGAACACGGTACTTC; J: TRBJ2-5; D: TRBD2; V: TRBV10-3; size: few
CDR3: CASSPFTAGANVLTF; DNA: TGTGCCAGCAGTCCCTTCACGGCTGGGGCCAACGTCCTGACTTTC; J: TRBJ2-6; D: .; V: TRBV6-5; size: .
CDR3: CASSGRQSPYEQYF; DNA: TGTGCCAGCAGTGGACGGCAGTCCCCCTACGAGCAGTACTTC; J: TRBJ2-7; D: .; V: TRBV6-1; size: once
CDR3: CASSQDINSNTGELFF; DNA: TGCGCCAGCAGCCAAGACATAAATTCGAACACCGGGGAGCTGTTTTTT; J: TRBJ2-2; D: .; V: TRBV4-1; size: few
CDR3: CASSQEDRANYGYTF; DNA: TGCGCCAGCAGCCAAGAAGACAGGGCTAACTATGGCTACACCTTC; J: TRBJ1-2; D: TRBD1; V: TRBV4-1; size: .
CDR3: CASSPDVGSIAPLHF; DNA: TGTGCCAGCAGCCCCGATGTTGGAAGTATCGCACCCCTCCACTTT; J: TRBJ1-6; D: .; V: TRBV6-1; size: .
CDR3: CASSLVRGAKNIQYF; DNA: TGTGCCAGCAGCTTAGTTCGCGGAGCCAAAAACATTCAGTACTTC; J: TRBJ2-4; D: .; V: TRBV7-2; size: .
CDR3: CASRGDRGGTEAFF; DNA: TGTGCCAGCAGGGGGGACAGGGGAGGGACTGAAGCTTTCTTT; J: TRBJ1-1; D: TRBD1; V: TRBV5-4; size: .
CDR3: CASSEEQGAKNTEAFF; DNA: TGCGCCAGCAGCGAGGAACAGGGGGCGAAGAACACTGAAGCTTTCTTT; J: TRBJ1-1; D: TRBD1; V: TRBV5-1; size: .
CDR3: CASSLSGGYEQYF; DNA: TGTGCCAGCAGCTTGTCCGGGGGATACGAGCAGTACTTC; J: TRBJ2-7; D: .; V: TRBV5-6; size: .
CDR3: CASSLGRHTGFQETQYF; DNA: TGTGCCAGCAGCTTAGGACGTCACACAGGATTCCAAGAGACCCAGTACTTC; J: TRBJ2-5; D: .; V: TRBV11-2; size: few
CDR3: CASSLVNTGELFF; DNA: TGTGCCAGCAGCTTAGTGAACACCGGGGAGCTGTTTTTT; J: TRBJ2-2; D: .; V: TRBV11-3; size: .
CDR3: CASSPTGYTEAFF; DNA: TGTGCCAGCAGCCCAACAGGGTACACTGAAGCTTTCTTT; J: TRBJ1-1; D: .; V: TRBV9; size: .
CDR3: CSVGQGVDQPQHF; DNA: TGCAGCGTCGGACAGGGTGTAGATCAGCCCCAGCATTTT; J: TRBJ1-5; D: TRBD1; V: TRBV29-1; size: .
CDR3: CASSFFGSSGIYEQYF; DNA: TGTGCCAGCAGCTTCTTCGGGTCTAGCGGCATCTACGAGCAGTACTTC; J: TRBJ2-7; D: TRBD2; V: TRBV27; size: .
CDR3: CSVEEGGVGNTIYF; DNA: TGCAGCGTTGAAGAAGGAGGGGTTGGAAACACCATATATTTT; J: TRBJ1-3; D: .; V: TRBV29-1; size: .
CDR3: CAWAPGGVKPYNEQFF; DNA: TGTGCCTGGGCTCCCGGGGGGGTCAAGCCCTACAATGAGCAGTTCTTC; J: TRBJ2-1; D: TRBD2; V: TRBV30; size: .
CDR3: CASSPNRVQETQYF; DNA: TGTGCCAGCTCACCAAATAGAGTACAAGAGACCCAGTACTTC; J: TRBJ2-5; D: .; V: TRBV18; size: .
CDR3: CASSGRTRTSNEQFF; DNA: TGTGCCAGCAGCGGCCGGACTCGGACGTCCAATGAGCAGTTCTTC; J: TRBJ2-1; D: .; V: TRBV28; size: .
CDR3: CASSQAASGGAESTQYF; DNA: TGCGCCAGCAGCCAAGCAGCTAGCGGGGGCGCCGAATCGACCCAGTACTTC; J: TRBJ2-5; D: TRBD2; V: TRBV4-3; size: once
CDR3: CASSEAGRVKETQYF; DNA: TGCGCCAGCAGTGAGGCTGGACGGGTTAAAGAGACCCAGTACTTC; J: TRBJ2-5; D: .; V: TRBV10-1; size: .
CDR3: CASTQTLGYYGYTF; DNA: TGTGCCAGCACGCAGACCTTGGGGTACTACGGCTACACCTTC; J: TRBJ1-2; D: .; V: TRBV5-4; size: few
CDR3: CASRAGSGYGYTF; DNA: TGTGCCAGCAGAGCAGGGAGTGGCTATGGCTACACCTTC; J: TRBJ1-2; D: .; V: TRBV9; size: .
CDR3: CSARDGGGYTF; DNA: TGCAGTGCTAGAGATGGAGGGGGCTACACCTTC; J: TRBJ1-2; D: .; V: TRBV20-1; size: .
CDR3: CSALGAVRGEAFF; DNA: TGCAGCGCTTTAGGGGCCGTAAGGGGCGAAGCTTTCTTT; J: TRBJ1-1; D: .; V: TRBV29-1; size: .
CDR3: CAWRDSVGYTF; DNA: TGTGCCTGGAGGGACAGCGTGGGCTACACCTTC; J: TRBJ1-2; D: .; V: TRBV30; size: few
CDR3: CASSLGYSGNTIYF; DNA: TGTGCCAGCAGTTTGGGGTATTCTGGAAACACCATATATTTT; J: TRBJ1-3; D: .; V: TRBV28; size: .
CDR3: CASSLFLRGTGTDTQYF; DNA: TGTGCCAGCAGCTTATTTTTGAGGGGGACAGGGACAGATACGCAGTATTTT; J: TRBJ2-3; D: TRBD1; V: TRBV7-2; size: .
CDR3: CASSPLPSGTSTDTQYF; DNA: TGTGCTAGCAGCCCGCTCCCTAGCGGGACGAGCACAGATACGCAGTATTTT; J: TRBJ2-3; D: TRBD2; V: TRBV7-7; size: .
CDR3: CASSLLTGSAQPQHF; DNA: TGTGCCAGCAGTTTATTGACAGGGTCGGCTCAGCCCCAGCATTTT; J: TRBJ1-5; D: TRBD1; V: TRBV28; size: .